This entry lists 10 T cell receptor beta chains sequenced from one sample in a study of blood T cells in healthy people across ages. A sample-barcoded 5' primer and a J-beta primer mix were used in a second PCR of about 7 to 12 cycles. TCRdb processed the 5' RACE reads anew with MiXCR; each CDR3 protein has one entry. The sample lists around 1.7 million distinct CDR3 sequences, 28% occurring once. Specimen: blood. These receptors were obtained from a woman in her twenties or thirties in good health.

The chain employs TRBV2 and TRBJ2-1; D may be TRBD1 or TRBD2 (6 bases each). CDR1 is SNHLY, CDR2 FYNNEI, per germline. CDR3 length equals 12 residues. The germline V and J ends were trimmed by 7 bases and 9 bases, with 13 bases remaining between them. The CDR3 nucleotides are TGTGCCAGCACCAAAGGGGGAGGTGAGCAGTTCTTC. It is translated as CASTKGGGEQFF.

At least ten counts were recorded for this clonotype. The gene calls are TRBV10-3 and TRBJ2-1; D uncertain. The CDR3 has 12 amino acids. Trimming cost V 3 bases and J 6 bases, with 6 bases left between them. From germline, CDR1 is ENHRY and CDR2 SYGVKD. The CDR3 spells CAISDSGNEQFF. As DNA, the CDR3 is TGTGCCATCAGTGACTCGGGCAATGAGCAGTTCTTC.

Points on this clonotype: A much bigger clone sits one base away, suggesting this may be a read error. The rearrangement uses TRBV20-1 and TRBJ2-5; TRBD2 aligns across 10 bases. The J call could be wrong; TRBJ2-7 is a better fit for the DNA end. Germline CDR1 is DFQATT and CDR2 is SNEGSKA (reference sequence). The CDR3 is made up of 12 amino acids. CDR3: CSAASGGYEQYF. DNA for the CDR3: TGCAGTGCGGCTAGCGGGGGTTACGAGCAGTACTTC.

The gene calls are TRBV11-2 and TRBJ2-1; no clear D. CDR3 length equals 13 residues. Germline V gene lookup returns CDR1 SGHAT and CDR2 FQNNGV. Between the trimmed V and J ends, which lost 6 bases and 8 bases, there was a span of 14 bases. Here the CDR3 reads CASRSISGYEQFF. As DNA, the CDR3 is TGTGCCAGCAGGTCAATTTCAGGATATGAGCAGTTCTTC.

In this sample, this clonotype turned up a few times. Compared with germline, one end of the junction differs, possibly owing to a read error. V usage is TRBV5-5 and J usage is TRBJ2-1; D gene uncertain. From germline, CDR1 is SGHKS and CDR2 YYEKEE (reference sequence). CDR3 size: 14 residues. CDR3: CASTLASSYNEQFF. The CDR3 bases are TGTGCCAGCACCTTGGCCAGCTCCTACAATGAGCAGTTCTTC. The full variable domain, in which reference TRBV5-5 and TRBJ2-1 provide the parts outside the CDR3, is DAGVTQSPTHLIKTRGQQVTLRCSPISGHKSVSWYQQVLGQGPQFIFQYYEKEERGRGNFPDRFSARQFPNYSSELNVNALLLGDSALYLCASTLASSYNEQFFGPGTRLTVL.

Concerning this clonotype itself: A far larger clone differs by one base, so this is likely a read error. V is TRBV6-5 and J is TRBJ2-7; 7 positions agree with TRBD2. The length of the CDR3 is 12 residues. V shed 5 bases, J shed 8 bases, and the junction held 6 bases outside the gene matches. The germline V gene has CDR1 MNHEY and CDR2 SVGAGI. Here the CDR3 DNA reads TGTGCCAGCAGTCCTGCCGGGGGGAAGCAGTACTTC. It codes for CASSPAGGKQYF.

This clonotype was detected only a few times. The V and J genes are TRBV12-3 or TRBV12-4 and TRBJ1-6; D may be TRBD1 (5 bases). V shed 0 bases and J shed 13 bases, with 7 bases lying between them. The CDR3 is 12 residues long. The CDR3 protein is CASSLAGAPLHF. CDR3 in DNA: TGTGCCAGCAGTTTAGCAGGGGCGCCCCTCCACTTT.

A few counts support this clonotype. The V and J genes are TRBV6-2 or TRBV6-3 and TRBJ2-3, with 11 bases that match TRBD2. CDR1 is MNHEY, CDR2 SVGEGT, per germline. The J segment lost 2 bases and the V segment lost 10 bases, leaving 8 bases of the junction unmatched. The CDR3 totals 15 residues. Written as DNA, the CDR3 is TGTGCCACCAGACTAGCGGGGATCGTCACAGATACGCAGTATTTT. It specifies CATRLAGIVTDTQYF.

This clonotype has ten or more counts. The V gene is TRBV3-1, the J gene TRBJ2-5, with TRBD1 as a possible D gene (5 bases). This CDR3 is built from 14 residues. Trimming stripped 6 bases from V and 1 base from J, with 12 bases between. Germline CDR1 is LGHDT and CDR2 is YNNKEL (reference sequence). Written as DNA, the CDR3 is TGTGCCAGCAGTCCCGCAGGGTTCCAAGAGACCCAGTACTTC. It translates to CASSPAGFQETQYF.

This clonotype occurred many times. V gene TRBV3-1 combines with J gene TRBJ2-7; TRBD2 might be the D (5 bases). Trimming took 3 bases from V and 6 from J, leaving 12 bases between them. The germline V gene encodes CDR1 LGHDT and CDR2 YNNKEL (reference sequence). The CDR3 is 13 residues long. This CDR3 reads CASSHRRAGEQYF. Here the CDR3 DNA reads TGTGCCAGCAGCCACCGCCGGGCGGGCGAGCAGTACTTC.